The 27 T cell receptor beta chains listed next were all sequenced from one sample in a study of blood T cell repertoires in COVID-19. The assay was immunoSEQ multiplex PCR, and TCRdb's table has in-frame clones only and misses some. The data show roughly 46,000 clones, with 88% seen just once and about 8.8% held by the top ten. Sequenced input: peripheral blood. The origin of the receptors is a man over 45 with active COVID-19.

V gene TRBV5-1 combines with J gene TRBJ2-4, with 12 bases fitting TRBD1. V lost 4 bases to trimming and J lost 3 bases; unmatched junction nucleotides: 11. Per germline, CDR1 SGHRS and CDR2 YFSETQ. The CDR3 loop spans 18 amino acids. CDR3 amino acids: CASSEGQGALFGKNIQYF. The CDR3 region has the DNA TGCGCCAGCAGCGAGGGACAGGGGGCCCTTTTTGGCAAAAACATTCAGTACTTC.

The rearrangement joins TRBV28 to TRBJ1-4; weak D call: TRBD1 (6 bases). The CDR3 totals 15 residues. Trimming pared 5 bases from V and 8 bases from J, leaving 18 bases between. CDR1 is MDHEN and CDR2 is SYDVKM in the germline V gene. The CDR3 DNA follows: TGTGCCAGCAGTCCCCCAGGGACCCAGGGGGAAAAACTGTTTTTT. It yields the protein CASSPPGTQGEKLFF.

This chain connects TRBV6-6 to TRBJ2-7; 10 nucleotides align to TRBD2. This CDR3 is built from 15 residues. Germline CDR1 and CDR2: MNHNY and SVGAGI (reference sequence). V shed 6 bases, J shed 3 bases, and the junction held 8 bases outside the gene matches. For the CDR3, the DNA is TGTGCCAGCAGGCCCCTAGCGGGAGATAGCTACGAGCAGTACTTC. Its translation is CASRPLAGDSYEQYF.

This chain's CDR3 is CASSSPPRDNEQFF. CDR3 DNA: TGTGCCAGCAGTTCCCCACCCAGGGACAATGAGCAGTTCTTC. V and J are TRBV28 and TRBJ2-1; TRBD1 is a possible D gene (5 bases). The V and J ends lost 4 bases and 5 bases respectively, with 12 bases between them. Germline CDR1 MDHEN, CDR2 SYDVKM. The CDR3 is made up of 14 amino acids.

A word on this clone: At one end the junction does not follow the germline gene, possibly because of a read error. The chain joins TRBV5-6 to TRBJ1-5; D remains unclear. Per the germline V gene, CDR1 is SGHDT and CDR2 is YYEEEE. This CDR3 has 14 residues. The CDR3 here is CAGSLARGATPQHF. DNA for the CDR3: TGTGCCGGCAGCTTGGCACGGGGTGCCACCCCCCAGCATTTT.

In this sample, this clone turned up a few times. The chain carries TRBV15 and TRBJ2-5; perhaps TRBD1 as D (7 bases). The V and J ends lost 1 base and 5 bases respectively, with 20 bases between them. Germline V lookup: CDR1 LNHNV, CDR2 YYDKDF (reference sequence). The CDR3 sequence is 17 residues long. CDR3 sequence reads: CATSRGRAGGPGETQYF. The CDR3 DNA reads TGTGCCACCAGCAGAGGAAGGGCAGGGGGGCCGGGGGAGACCCAGTACTTC.

The rearrangement uses TRBV24-1 and TRBJ2-2, with 8 positions matching TRBD2. The CDR3 loop spans 15 amino acids. The V gene's germline CDR1 is KGHDR and CDR2 SFDVKD. V was pared by 6 bases and J by 7 bases, with 9 bases of the junction left unmatched. Written as DNA, the CDR3 is TGTGCCACCAGTCGACGGGAGGGCCTCGGCGGGGAGCTGTTTTTT. Protein: CATSRREGLGGELFF.

The gene calls are TRBV25-1 and TRBJ2-5, with TRBD2 as a possible D gene (6 bases). The germline CDR1 and CDR2 sequences are MGHDK and SYGVNS. Trimming shortened V by 2 bases and J by 5 bases, and 15 bases separated the two germline ends. The CDR3 covers 15 residues. CDR3 in DNA: TGTGCCAGCAGTGAACTGGCAGGGAGGTTCGAGACCCAGTACTTC. Protein sequence: CASSELAGRFETQYF.

This clone has just one count. The chain carries TRBV28 and TRBJ2-1, with TRBD2 identical over 7 bases. Trimming took 5 bases from V and 4 from J; bases not matched to a gene: 8. The CDR3 contains 15 residues. Germline CDR1 reads MDHEN; CDR2 reads SYDVKM. CDR3 bases: TGTGCCAGCAGTGGGGGGGGACGCATATACAATGAGCAGTTCTTC. It is translated as CASSGGGRIYNEQFF.

The V gene is TRBV28, the J gene TRBJ1-4; 7 positions agree with TRBD1. This CDR3 contains 15 residues. The germline gives CDR1 MDHEN, CDR2 SYDVKM. V was clipped by 4 bases and J by 3 bases; unmatched bases: 5. The DNA for the CDR3 is TGTGCCAGCAGTTCCCAGGGGGTAGCTAATGAAAAACTGTTTTTT. This gives the protein CASSSQGVANEKLFF. Full variable domain (rest looked up from reference TRBV28 and TRBJ1-4): DVKVTQSSRYLVKRTGEKVFLECVQDMDHENMFWYRQDPGLGLRLIYFSYDVKMKEKGDIPEGYSVSREKKERFSLILESASTNQTSMYLCASSSQGVANEKLFFGSGTQLSVL.

V is TRBV6-2 or TRBV6-3 and J is TRBJ1-1; D unclear. V lost 4 bases to trimming and J lost 0 bases, with 6 bases between them. This CDR3 is 13 amino acids long. Germline CDR1 and CDR2: MNHEY and SVGEGT. The CDR3 loop reads CASSFFMNTEAFF. DNA of the CDR3: TGTGCCAGCAGTTTCTTTATGAACACTGAAGCTTTCTTT.

As for this clone: An end of the junction does not agree with germline; a read error may underlie this. This chain joins TRBV7-7 and TRBJ1-2, with D perhaps TRBD1 (5 bases). CDR1 and CDR2 (germline): SSHAT, FNYEAQ (reference sequence). The CDR3 is made up of 13 amino acids. The CDR3 DNA follows: TGTGCTAGCAGCCCAGTGACAGCTAAGGGCTACACCTTC. Encoded protein: CASSPVTAKGYTF.

This clone came up a few times. The rearrangement joins TRBV6-5 to TRBJ2-2, with TRBD2 identical over 8 bases. Unmatched junction bases numbered 14, after V lost 10 bases and J lost 7 bases. Germline CDR1 MNHEY, CDR2 SVGAGI. This CDR3 has 15 amino acids. The chain's CDR3 is CAIERLAPRVGELFF. CDR3 DNA sequence: TGTGCCATCGAGAGACTAGCGCCAAGGGTCGGGGAGCTGTTTTTT.

The chain couples TRBV18 to TRBJ2-7; TRBD1 might be the D (6 bases). Germline CDR1 and CDR2: KGHSH and LQKENI. V dropped 4 bases and J dropped 6 bases, with 10 bases sitting between them. The CDR3 sequence is 12 residues long. The CDR3 protein is CASSRDRREQYF. CDR3 DNA: TGTGCCAGCTCACGAGACAGGCGCGAGCAGTACTTC.

The rearrangement uses TRBV7-2 and TRBJ1-6, with unresolved D. V lost 3 bases and J 5 bases, leaving 20 bases between the germline ends. The CDR3 is 18 residues long. The germline CDR1 and CDR2 sequences are SGHTA and FQGNSA. DNA of the CDR3: TGTGCCAGCAGCTTCCTCTTCAAAAGGGCAGCGGATAATTCACCCCTCCACTTT. Translating gives CASSFLFKRAADNSPLHF.

The chain uses TRBV5-4 and TRBJ1-2, with D possibly TRBD1 on 5 matching bases. This CDR3 is built from 14 residues. Germline CDR1 reads SGHNT; CDR2 reads YYREEE (reference sequence). Between the trimmed V and J ends, which lost 4 bases and 1 base, there was a span of 11 bases. The CDR3 region is CASSLRQINYGYTF. CDR3 DNA: TGTGCCAGCAGCCTAAGACAGATTAACTATGGCTACACCTTC.

This clone has a handful of counts. The V gene is TRBV7-3, the J gene TRBJ1-6; tentatively, D is TRBD1 (5 bases). V lost 5 bases to trimming and J lost 7 bases, with 9 bases between them. This CDR3 is 13 amino acids long. The germline CDR1 and CDR2 sequences are SGHTA and FQGTGA. The CDR3 nucleotides are TGTGCCAGCAGCGTATCAGGGAATTCACCCCTCCACTTT. This gives the protein CASSVSGNSPLHF.

The chain is built from TRBV6-2 or TRBV6-3 and TRBJ2-3; unclear D gene. The V gene lost 4 bases and the J gene lost 3 bases, with 8 bases spanning the gap. This CDR3 region has 13 residues. Germline CDR1 MNHEY, CDR2 SVGEGT. CDR3 in amino acids: CASSSVTTDTQYF. CDR3 nucleotide sequence: TGTGCCAGCAGTTCCGTCACTACAGATACGCAGTATTTT.

By frequency in the sample, this clone is medium-sized. The V gene is TRBV28, the J gene TRBJ1-1, with 7 nucleotides matching TRBD1. Looked up from germline, CDR1 is MDHEN and CDR2 is SYDVKM. The junction had 7 bases not matched to a gene; V was cut back by 3 bases and J by 6 bases. The CDR3 length is 14 residues. The CDR3 coding sequence is TGTGCCAGCAGTTTGGTCAGGGGGAGGTCTGAAGCTTTCTTT. It yields the protein CASSLVRGRSEAFF.

V gene TRBV3-1 (or the pseudogene TRBV3-2) combines with J gene TRBJ1-1; 8 bases map to TRBD1. In germline, CDR1 is LGHDT, CDR2 YNNKEL (reference sequence). Trimming at V came to 3 bases and at J to 7 bases, leaving 7 bases not matched to a gene. The CDR3 is 14 amino acids. CDR3 nucleotide sequence: TGTGCCAGCAGCCACCTCGACAGGGGAGGTGAAGCTTTCTTT. Translation: CASSHLDRGGEAFF.

This clone was recorded a few times. This chain joins TRBV25-1 and TRBJ2-7, with 9 bases lining up with TRBD1. Germline V gene lookup returns CDR1 MGHDK and CDR2 SYGVNS. There are 14 residues in the CDR3. The ends lost 4 bases at V and 3 bases at J; junction bases unmatched: 4. DNA of the CDR3: TGTGCCAGCAGTGGGGACAGGGCGATCTACGAGCAGTACTTC. This translates into CASSGDRAIYEQYF.

This clone appeared a single time. The V call is TRBV10-3, the J call TRBJ2-3, with D perhaps TRBD2 (5 bases). From germline, CDR1 is ENHRY and CDR2 SYGVKD. Trimming removed 10 bases from V and 0 bases from J, with 11 bases in between. The CDR3 covers 13 residues. Written as DNA, the CDR3 is TGTGCCACCGCCGCGGGTAGCACAGATACGCAGTATTTT. Amino acid sequence: CATAAGSTDTQYF.

The genes are TRBV7-9 and TRBJ2-5, with TRBD1 identical over 8 bases. The CDR3 covers 15 residues. CDR1 is SEHNR and CDR2 is FQNEAQ in the germline V gene (reference sequence). The V segment lost 4 bases and the J segment 1 base; nucleotides outside the gene matches: 5. CDR3 sequence (DNA): TGTGCCAGCAGCTACCGACAGGGGCCCCAAGAGACCCAGTACTTC. It codes for CASSYRQGPQETQYF.

The chain is built from TRBV19 and TRBJ2-7; tentative D call: TRBD2 (6 bases). Trimming pared 5 bases from V and 0 bases from J, leaving 20 bases between. CDR1 is LNHDA, CDR2 SQIVND, per germline (reference sequence). The CDR3 sequence is 17 residues long. As DNA, the CDR3 is TGTGCCAGTAGTGCTAAACGTCCGGGGAGGAGCTCCTACGAGCAGTACTTC. This translates into CASSAKRPGRSSYEQYF. Full variable domain (rest looked up from reference TRBV19 and TRBJ2-7): DGGITQSPKYLFRKEGQNVTLSCEQNLNHDAMYWYRQDPGQGLRLIYYSQIVNDFQKGDIAEGYSVSREKKESFPLTVTSAQKNPTAFYLCASSAKRPGRSSYEQYFGPGTRLTVT.

Comment on this clone: At one boundary the junction diverges from the germline segment, which might be a read error. Distinct nucleotide sequences in the sample also encode this CDR3. This rearrangement joins TRBV7-3 to TRBJ2-1, with 11 bases identical to TRBD2. The length of the CDR3 is 15 residues. Germline CDR1 SGHTA, CDR2 FQGTGA. CDR3 sequence: CASSLTSGGGNEQFF. CDR3 DNA sequence: TGTGCCAGCAGCCTAACTAGCGGGGGTGGGAATGAGCAGTTCTTC.

The V call is TRBV18, the J call TRBJ2-7; D call uncertain. Trimming cost V 2 bases and J 5 bases, with 19 bases left between them. The CDR3 has 16 amino acids. Germline V gene data show CDR1 as KGHSH and CDR2 as LQKENI. The CDR3 DNA is TGTGCCAGCTCACCAAATCGCAGACTGCCCCCGGACGAGCAGTACTTC. It specifies CASSPNRRLPPDEQYF.

The chain joins TRBV4-2 to TRBJ1-6, with a weak D call TRBD1 (5 bases). Germline values: CDR1 LGHNA, CDR2 YNFKEQ. This CDR3 has 16 amino acids. V shed 2 bases and J shed 7 bases, with 15 bases lying between them. CDR3 in DNA: TGTGCCAGCAGCCAATTTGGGGCCCTTTCCAATTCACCCCTCCACTTT. This gives the protein CASSQFGALSNSPLHF.